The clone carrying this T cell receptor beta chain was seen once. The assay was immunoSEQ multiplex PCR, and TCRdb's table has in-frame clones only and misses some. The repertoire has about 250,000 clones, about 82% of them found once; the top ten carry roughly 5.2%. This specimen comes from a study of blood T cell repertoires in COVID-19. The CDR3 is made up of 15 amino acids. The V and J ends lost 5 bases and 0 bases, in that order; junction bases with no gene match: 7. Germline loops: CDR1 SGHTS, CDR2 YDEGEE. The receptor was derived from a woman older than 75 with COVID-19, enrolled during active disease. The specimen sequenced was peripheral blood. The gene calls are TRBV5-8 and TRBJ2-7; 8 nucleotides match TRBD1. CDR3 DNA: TGTGCCAGCAGACGGGACAGGCGAAGCTCCTACGAGCAGTACTTC. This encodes CASRRDRRSSYEQYF.